Following are 2 T cell receptor beta chains from one sample sequenced in a study of shared clonotypes between healthy human individuals. Profiled with immunoSEQ multiplex PCR; TCRdb holds only in-frame clones, not every one. The sample consists of hundreds of thousands of clones, around 79% of them appearing once. Sequencing was performed on PBMCs. The receptors come from a woman in her forties in good health. Some clones in this sample may be carry-over from other donors' samples.

At least ten counts were recorded for this clone. The chain employs TRBV6-4 and TRBJ2-1; TRBD2 matches at 7 bases. This CDR3 has 14 residues. CDR1 MRHNA and CDR2 SNTAGT come from the germline V gene. The J segment lost 6 bases and the V segment lost 2 bases, leaving 4 bases of the junction unmatched. CDR3 region: CASSDGWEGNEQFF. CDR3 DNA: TGTGCCAGCAGTGACGGGTGGGAGGGCAATGAGCAGTTCTTC.

As concerns this clone: Other nucleotide sequences from this sample produce the same CDR3. The gene calls are TRBV5-4 and TRBJ2-1; 15 bases agree with TRBD2. CDR3 length: 15 amino acids. CDR1 is SGHNT and CDR2 is YYREEE in the germline V gene (reference sequence). The J segment lost 7 bases and the V segment lost 4 bases, leaving 3 bases of the junction unmatched. CDR3 sequence (DNA): TGTGCCAGCAGCCCCGGGACTAGCGGGAGGAATGAGCAGTTCTTC. Encoded protein: CASSPGTSGRNEQFF.